These T cell receptor beta chains were read from a single sample in a study of glioma-infiltrating T cells. Each CDR3 protein gets one entry after TCRdb re-called the multiplex PCR reads with MiXCR. The table records some 190,000 distinct CDR3 sequences, approximately 30% of them present only once. Sequencing was carried out using glioma tissue, nonneoplastic brain tissue, or PBMCs (not recorded which). The receptors come from a human donor with low-grade glioma or glioblastoma, undergoing nonglioma brain surgery, or in good health (not recorded which). Both conserved end residues are part of each CDR3. Fields, in order: CDR3 protein, CDR3 DNA, J gene, D gene, V gene, clone size. A D gene is named only where the DNA matches it firmly. Expanded clones get a size class; other rows say once, few or many, or leave the size out.

CDR3: CASRNPGFSNQPQHF
DNA: TGTGCCAGCAGAAACCCGGGTTTTTCCAATCAGCCCCAGCATTTT
J: TRBJ1-5
D: -
V: TRBV2
size: many

CDR3: CASTLRGTTDTQYF
DNA: TGCGCCAGCACCTTGCGGGGGACCACAGATACGCAGTATTTT
J: TRBJ2-3
D: TRBD2
V: TRBV5-1
size: many

CDR3: CASSPEDSGQPQHF
DNA: TGTGCCAGCTCACCAGAGGACTCGGGACAGCCCCAGCATTTT
J: TRBJ1-5
D: -
V: TRBV18
size: many

CDR3: CASSLAYDQYF
DNA: TGTGCCAGCAGCCTCGCCTACGACCAGTACTTC
J: TRBJ2-7
D: -
V: TRBV6-1
size: -

CDR3: CASSPGQGFYEQYF
DNA: TGTGCCAGCAGTCCGGGACAGGGTTTCTACGAGCAGTACTTC
J: TRBJ2-7
D: TRBD1
V: TRBV7-2
size: many

CDR3: CASSAQGIGMAQYF
DNA: TGTGCCAGCAGCGCCCAGGGGATAGGTATGGCCCAGTACTTC
J: TRBJ2-5
D: -
V: TRBV9
size: few

CDR3: CASSRGGGETGELFF
DNA: TGTGCCAGCAGCCGCGGGGGGGGAGAGACCGGGGAGCTGTTTTTT
J: TRBJ2-2
D: TRBD2
V: TRBV4-2
size: -

CDR3: CASSPGTGGAEKLFF
DNA: TGTGCCAGCAGTCCCGGGACAGGGGGCGCGGAAAAACTGTTTTTT
J: TRBJ1-4
D: TRBD1
V: TRBV28
size: many

CDR3: CSSTYPGQGRHEQYF
DNA: TGCAGTTCTACCTACCCGGGACAGGGGAGGCACGAGCAGTACTTC
J: TRBJ2-7
D: TRBD1
V: TRBV20-1
size: -

CDR3: CASRPLTGDRDTQYF
DNA: TGTGCCAGCAGACCCTTGACTGGAGATAGGGATACGCAGTATTTT
J: TRBJ2-3
D: -
V: TRBV6-2/TRBV6-3
size: many

CDR3: CASSLGGGFNEQFF
DNA: TGTGCCAGCAGTTTAGGGGGAGGTTTCAATGAGCAGTTCTTC
J: TRBJ2-1
D: -
V: TRBV28
size: many

CDR3: CASSLTGLTEAFF
DNA: TGTGCCAGCAGTCTAACAGGGTTGACTGAAGCTTTCTTT
J: TRBJ1-1
D: -
V: TRBV6-4
size: many

CDR3: CASSLRRGQGNQPQHF
DNA: TGTGCCAGCAGTTTAAGGAGGGGACAGGGCAATCAGCCCCAGCATTTT
J: TRBJ1-5
D: TRBD1
V: TRBV12-3/TRBV12-4
size: many

CDR3: CASSSTGATNKKLFF
DNA: TGTGCCAGCAGTTCCACAGGGGCAACTAATAAAAAACTGTTTTTT
J: TRBJ1-4
D: TRBD1
V: TRBV6-9
size: -

CDR3: CASSSWGGDTQYF
DNA: TGCGCCAGCAGCTCCTGGGGGGGGGATACGCAGTATTTT
J: TRBJ2-3
D: TRBD2
V: TRBV5-1
size: many

CDR3: CASSPPQNYGYTF
DNA: TGTGCCAGCAGTCCCCCACAGAACTATGGCTACACCTTC
J: TRBJ1-2
D: -
V: TRBV6-1
size: many

CDR3: CASSEGAASSYEQYF
DNA: TGTGCCAGCAGCGAAGGAGCGGCTTCTTCCTACGAGCAGTACTTC
J: TRBJ2-7
D: -
V: TRBV3-1
size: many

CDR3: CASSYQIVARSTDTRYF
DNA: TGTGCCAGCAGTTACCAGATCGTTGCGAGGAGCACTGATACGCGGTATTTT
J: TRBJ2-3
D: -
V: TRBV28
size: -

CDR3: CASSGYQRDRSYNEQFF
DNA: TGTGCCAGCAGTGGGTATCAGCGGGATAGGTCCTACAATGAGCAGTTCTTC
J: TRBJ2-1
D: TRBD2
V: TRBV25-1
size: many

CDR3: CAISLQGSYEQYF
DNA: TGTGCCATCAGTTTACAGGGATCCTACGAGCAGTACTTC
J: TRBJ2-7
D: -
V: TRBV6-6
size: few

CDR3: CASSPAAGGPYEQYF
DNA: TGTGCCAGCTCACCAGCAGCGGGAGGGCCTTACGAGCAGTACTTC
J: TRBJ2-7
D: TRBD2
V: TRBV18
size: -

CDR3: CASGGTLYGYTF
DNA: TGTGCCAGTGGCGGGACACTCTATGGCTACACCTTC
J: TRBJ1-2
D: -
V: TRBV4-2
size: many

CDR3: CASSFWTGASSYEQYF
DNA: TGTGCCAGCAGTTTCTGGACAGGCGCGAGCTCCTACGAGCAGTACTTC
J: TRBJ2-7
D: TRBD1
V: TRBV6-2/TRBV6-3
size: many

CDR3: CSAPRTGEGGELFF
DNA: TGCAGTGCCCCCCGGACAGGGGAGGGCGGGGAGCTGTTTTTT
J: TRBJ2-2
D: TRBD1
V: TRBV20-1
size: many

CDR3: CSGQGSYEQYF
DNA: TGCAGCGGCCAGGGGTCCTACGAGCAGTACTTC
J: TRBJ2-7
D: -
V: TRBV29-1
size: few

CDR3: CASSLTGGSGEQYF
DNA: TGTGCCAGCAGCCTCACGGGGGGCAGTGGCGAGCAGTACTTC
J: TRBJ2-7
D: -
V: TRBV6-1
size: many

CDR3: CASTLSGANVLTF
DNA: TGTGCCAGTACCCTCTCTGGGGCCAACGTCCTGACTTTC
J: TRBJ2-6
D: -
V: TRBV19
size: few